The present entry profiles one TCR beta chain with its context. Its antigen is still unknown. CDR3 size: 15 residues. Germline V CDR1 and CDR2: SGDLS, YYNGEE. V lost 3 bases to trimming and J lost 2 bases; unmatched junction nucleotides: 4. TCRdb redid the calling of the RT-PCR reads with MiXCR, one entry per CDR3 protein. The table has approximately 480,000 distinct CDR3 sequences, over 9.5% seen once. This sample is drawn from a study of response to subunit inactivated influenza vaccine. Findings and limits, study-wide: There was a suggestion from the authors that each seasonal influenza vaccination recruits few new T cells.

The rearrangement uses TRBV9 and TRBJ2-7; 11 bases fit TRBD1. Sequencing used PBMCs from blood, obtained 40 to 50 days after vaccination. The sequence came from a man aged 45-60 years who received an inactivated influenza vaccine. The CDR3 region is CASSAGTGGAYEQYF. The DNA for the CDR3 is TGTGCCAGCAGCGCTGGGACAGGGGGGGCCTACGAGCAGTACTTC.